These 7 T cell receptor beta chains share one sample of origin, sequenced in a study of T cells in localized non-small cell lung cancer. The table came from immunoSEQ multiplex PCR; TCRdb's copy has only in-frame clones and leaves some out. The sample consists of roughly 28,000 clones, 82% of them appearing once. Sequenced here: peripheral blood, sampled before any cancer treatment. These receptors were taken from a woman aged 35-75 years with stage I lung adenocarcinoma.

This sequence joins TRBV7-2 and TRBJ1-1; D ambiguous. The CDR3 length is 14 residues. Germline V gene lookup returns CDR1 SGHTA and CDR2 FQGNSA. V was pared by 2 bases and J by 0 bases, with 7 bases between. The CDR3: CASSLRPMNTEAFF. CDR3 nucleotides: TGTGCCAGCAGCTTACGGCCGATGAACACTGAAGCTTTCTTT. Variable domain in full (rest from reference TRBV7-2 and TRBJ1-1): GAGVSQSPSNKVTEKGKDVELRCDPISGHTALYWYRQSLGQGLEFLIYFQGNSAPDKSGLPSDRFSAERTGGSVSTLTIQRTQQEDSAVYLCASSLRPMNTEAFFGQGTRLTVV.

The gene calls are TRBV7-2 and TRBJ2-6, with a possible D match to TRBD2 (5 bases). CDR1 is SGHTA and CDR2 is FQGNSA in the germline V gene. The CDR3 has 17 residues. V lost 1 base to trimming and J lost 0 bases, with 10 bases between them. CDR3 in DNA: TGTGCCAGCAGCTTAGGTGGACGGGGCTCTGGGGCCAACGTCCTGACTTTC. Protein product: CASSLGGRGSGANVLTF. Supplemented by reference TRBV7-2 and TRBJ2-6, the full variable domain reads GAGVSQSPSNKVTEKGKDVELRCDPISGHTALYWYRQSLGQGLEFLIYFQGNSAPDKSGLPSDRFSAERTGGSVSTLTIQRTQQEDSAVYLCASSLGGRGSGANVLTFGAGSRLTVL.

The chain uses TRBV2 and TRBJ1-6; D not certain. CDR3 length equals 15 residues. Germline-derived CDR1 and CDR2 are SNHLY and FYNNEI. V was shortened by 6 bases and J by 12 bases, with 21 bases between the two germline ends. CDR3 amino acids: CASSYGGQAARPLHF. The CDR3 DNA reads TGTGCCAGCAGCTACGGAGGCCAGGCCGCCAGACCCCTCCACTTT.

This clone was seen once. V usage is TRBV5-6 and J usage is TRBJ1-1; tentative D call: TRBD1 (6 bases). Germline V CDR1 and CDR2: SGHDT, YYEEEE. V dropped 0 bases and J dropped 0 bases, with 9 bases sitting between them. This CDR3 has 15 residues. Here the CDR3 DNA reads TGTGCCAGCAGCTTGGATGGGGACATGAACACTGAAGCTTTCTTT. Its protein product is CASSLDGDMNTEAFF. Combining the CDR3 with reference TRBV5-6 and TRBJ1-1 gives the whole variable domain DAGVTQSPTHLIKTRGQQVTLRCSPKSGHDTVSWYQQALGQGPQFIFQYYEEEERQRGNFPDRFSGHQFPNYSSELNVNALLLGDSALYLCASSLDGDMNTEAFFGQGTRLTVV.

This clone was seen just once. The CDR3 sequence: CASSGGRRAFYNEQFF. The CDR3 DNA sequence: TGTGCCAGCAGCGGGGGCCGCCGGGCCTTTTACAATGAGCAGTTCTTC. The chain links TRBV5-6 to TRBJ2-1; a possible D gene is TRBD1 (6 bases). Germline V gene lookup returns CDR1 SGHDT and CDR2 YYEEEE. Trimming shortened V by 4 bases and J by 4 bases, and 18 bases separated the two germline ends. The CDR3 length is 16 residues.

V and J are TRBV19 and TRBJ1-2; no definite D call. CDR3 length equals 12 residues. Trimming shortened V by 7 bases and J by 6 bases, and 12 bases separated the two germline ends. CDR1 is LNHDA and CDR2 is SQIVND in the germline V gene (reference sequence). CDR3 residues: CASNREIDGYTF. CDR3 sequence (DNA): TGTGCCAGTAATAGGGAGATCGATGGCTACACCTTC.

The chain is built from TRBV30 and TRBJ1-1; D may be TRBD1 (5 bases). The germline CDR1 and CDR2 sequences are GTSNPN and SVGIG (reference sequence). CDR3 length equals 12 residues. V was pared by 3 bases and J by 6 bases, with 11 bases between. In DNA form, the CDR3 reads TGTGCCTGGAGATGGGGGTGGGCTGAAGCTTTCTTT. Protein product: CAWRWGWAEAFF. Combining the CDR3 with reference TRBV30 and TRBJ1-1 gives the whole variable domain SQTIHQWPATLVQPVGSPLSLECTVEGTSNPNLYWYRQAAGRGLQLLFYSVGIGQISSEVPQNLSASRPQDRQFILSSKKLLLSDSGFYLCAWRWGWAEAFFGQGTRLTVV.